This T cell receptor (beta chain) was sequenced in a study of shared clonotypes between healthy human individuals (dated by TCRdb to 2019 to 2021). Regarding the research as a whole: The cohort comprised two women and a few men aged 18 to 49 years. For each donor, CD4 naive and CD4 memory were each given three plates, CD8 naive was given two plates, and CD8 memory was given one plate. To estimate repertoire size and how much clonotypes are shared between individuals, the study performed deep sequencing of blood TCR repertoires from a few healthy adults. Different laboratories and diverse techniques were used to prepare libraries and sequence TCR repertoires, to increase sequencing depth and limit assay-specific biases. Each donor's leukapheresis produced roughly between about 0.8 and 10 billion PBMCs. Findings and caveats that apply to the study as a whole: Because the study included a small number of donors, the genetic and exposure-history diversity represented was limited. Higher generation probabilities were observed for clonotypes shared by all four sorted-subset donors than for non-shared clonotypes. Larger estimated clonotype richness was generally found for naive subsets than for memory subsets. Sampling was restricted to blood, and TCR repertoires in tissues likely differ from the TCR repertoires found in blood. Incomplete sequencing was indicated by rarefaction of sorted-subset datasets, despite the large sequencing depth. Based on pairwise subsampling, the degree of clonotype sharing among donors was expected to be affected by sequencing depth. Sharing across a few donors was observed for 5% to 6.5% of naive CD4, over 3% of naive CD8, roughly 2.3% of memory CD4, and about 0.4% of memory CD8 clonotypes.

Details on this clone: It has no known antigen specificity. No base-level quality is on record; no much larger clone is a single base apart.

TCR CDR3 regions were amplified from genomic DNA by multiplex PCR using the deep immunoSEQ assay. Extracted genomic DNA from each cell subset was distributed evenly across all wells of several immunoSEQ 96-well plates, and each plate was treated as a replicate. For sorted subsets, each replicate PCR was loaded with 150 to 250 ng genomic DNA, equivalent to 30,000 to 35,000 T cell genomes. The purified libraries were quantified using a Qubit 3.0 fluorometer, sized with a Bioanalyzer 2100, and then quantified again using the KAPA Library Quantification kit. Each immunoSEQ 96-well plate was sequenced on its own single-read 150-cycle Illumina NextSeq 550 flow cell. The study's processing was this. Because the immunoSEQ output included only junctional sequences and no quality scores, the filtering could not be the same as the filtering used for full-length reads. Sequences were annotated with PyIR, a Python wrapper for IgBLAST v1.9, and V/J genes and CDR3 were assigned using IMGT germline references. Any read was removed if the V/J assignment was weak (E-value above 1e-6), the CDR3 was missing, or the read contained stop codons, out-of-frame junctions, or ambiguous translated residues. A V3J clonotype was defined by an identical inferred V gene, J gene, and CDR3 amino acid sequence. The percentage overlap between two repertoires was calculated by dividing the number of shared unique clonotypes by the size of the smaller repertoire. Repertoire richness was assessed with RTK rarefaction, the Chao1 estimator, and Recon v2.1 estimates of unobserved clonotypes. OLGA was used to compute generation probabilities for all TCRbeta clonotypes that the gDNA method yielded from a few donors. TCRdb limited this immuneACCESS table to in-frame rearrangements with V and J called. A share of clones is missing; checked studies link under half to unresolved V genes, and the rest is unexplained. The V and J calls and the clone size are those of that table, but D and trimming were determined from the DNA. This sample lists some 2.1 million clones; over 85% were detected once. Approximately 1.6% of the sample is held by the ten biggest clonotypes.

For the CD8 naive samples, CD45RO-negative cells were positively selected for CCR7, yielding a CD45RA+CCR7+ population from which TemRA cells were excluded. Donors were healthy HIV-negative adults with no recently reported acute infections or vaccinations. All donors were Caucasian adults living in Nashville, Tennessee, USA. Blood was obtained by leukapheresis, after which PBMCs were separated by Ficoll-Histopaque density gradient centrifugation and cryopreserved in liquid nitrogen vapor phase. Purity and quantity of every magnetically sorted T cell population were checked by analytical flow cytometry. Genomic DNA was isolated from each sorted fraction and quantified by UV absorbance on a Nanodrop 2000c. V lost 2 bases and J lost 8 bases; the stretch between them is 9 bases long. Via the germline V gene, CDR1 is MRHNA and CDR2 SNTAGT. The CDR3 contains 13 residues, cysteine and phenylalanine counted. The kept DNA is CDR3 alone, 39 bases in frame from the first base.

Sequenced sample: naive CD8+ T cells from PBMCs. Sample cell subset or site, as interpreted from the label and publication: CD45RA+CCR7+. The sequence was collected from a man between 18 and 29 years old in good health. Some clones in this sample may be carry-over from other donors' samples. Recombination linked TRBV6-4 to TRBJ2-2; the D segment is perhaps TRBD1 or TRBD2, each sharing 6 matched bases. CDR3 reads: CASSDRRGGELFF. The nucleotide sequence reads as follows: TGTGCCAGCAGTGACCGGAGGGGGGGGGAGCTGTTTTTT.